This T cell receptor (beta chain) derives from a study of blood T cell repertoires in COVID-19 (dated by TCRdb to about 2020). Describing the broader study: The collaborator samples originated in the United States, Italy and Spain and spanned the acute and convalescent phases of COVID-19. The prospective study material was composed of cDNA or gDNA derived from T cells, B-cell-depleted T cells, or PBMCs. Subjects who had been exposed to COVID-19, were actively infected with it, or had recovered from it provided the deeply sampled blood TCRbeta repertoires that made up the dataset. A freely available public database, intended as a resource for researchers studying the immune response to SARS-CoV-2, is where the repertoires were released. The samples were drawn from the first 160 participants of the ongoing ImmuneRACE study and from 1,254 subjects provided by 6 global collaborators. Sample metadata almost always included a de-identified subject ID, COVID-19 status, age in years and sex. Where available, HLA class I and class II types were obtained from metadata supplied by the sample provider rather than from assay-based typing.

Taken from the germline V gene, the CDR1 and CDR2 loops are SGHDT and YYEEEE. From cysteine to phenylalanine, the CDR3 is 14 amino acids long. The only DNA kept is the CDR3, 42 bases in frame from the first base. Trimming takes 0 bases from V and 5 bases from J, and the germline ends sit 9 bases apart. Comment on this clone: Its antigen is currently not known. No quality values exist for individual bases; no much larger clone is one base distant.

The full study reports these points: How much clinical and demographic metadata was included differed by source and by participant, and the metadata was provided uncurated.

The immunoSEQ Assay, a bias-controlled multiplex PCR, was used to amplify TCRbeta CDR3 regions from genomic DNA. Under the source paper's analysis protocol: The number of nucleated cells in each sample was estimated by amplification of reference gene primers within the assay. To quantify the absolute abundance of each unique TCRbeta CDR3 rearrangement, sequence reads were collapsed and filtered. Productive Simpson clonality was computed per sample as the square root of Simpson's diversity index over productive rearrangements. Entries here come from immuneACCESS through TCRdb and include only in-frame sequences with V and J called. Some clones fail to appear in such tables; in the studies checked, an unresolved V gene covers under half of the shortfall, and the cause of the remainder is unknown. V and J calls and clone size are given by that table; D and trimming were obtained from the DNA. The sample table shows more than 150,000 clones, and approximately 90% are seen once. The ten largest account for 2% to 2.5% of the sample.

Participants in the prospective study were enrolled through a virtual design, were aged roughly 18 to 100 years, and lived in fewer than 30 United States geographic areas. To assign participants to cohorts, the prospective study relied on clinical history that participants themselves reported in a screening survey and a study questionnaire. ImmuneRACE Cohort 3 recovered participants were defined by two consecutive negative NP/OP PCR tests, healthcare professional clearance, or symptom resolution. In the prospective study, whole blood, serum and a nasopharyngeal or oropharyngeal swab were collected from each participant by mobile phlebotomists. Over a 2-month period, participants in the prospective study had the option of providing additional blood draws and questionnaires. Before DNA extraction, prospective study blood samples were shipped either frozen or at room temperature.

Sequenced sample: PBMCs or T cells enriched from blood (not recorded which). The receptor comes from a woman aged 25 to 39 who had recovered from COVID-19. The chain uses TRBV5-6 and TRBJ2-1, and the D gene may be TRBD2, 5 bases matching. The CDR3 region has the sequence CASSLGRTHNEQFF. Here is the DNA: TGTGCCAGCAGCTTGGGGCGGACTCACAATGAGCAGTTCTTC.